A single sample is the source of the 20 T cell receptor beta chains below, sequenced in a study of immune heterogeneity within non-small cell lung tumors. Bulk tumor genomic DNA, 450 to 600 ng per sample, was the template. Several widely spaced biopsies per primary tumor were taken during surgery. With untreated, newly diagnosed non-small cell lung cancer, the patients went on to undergo curative surgery. A multiplex PCR containing 32 V primers and 13 J primers was used to amplify TCR beta CDR3. TCRdb re-analysed the multiplex PCR reads in MiXCR, keeping a single row per CDR3 protein. The repertoire has over 9,500 distinct CDR3 sequences, roughly 22% of them found once; the top ten carry 4.6%. The sample consisted of lung tumor tissue. The receptors here all came from a man aged 60-69 years with non-small cell lung cancer.

This clonotype was counted between two and nine times. The chain employs TRBV14 and TRBJ2-3, with D perhaps TRBD2 (6 bases). V dropped 4 bases and J dropped 3 bases, with 20 bases sitting between them. The CDR3 sequence is 17 residues long. From germline, CDR1 is SGHDN and CDR2 FVKESK. CDR3 nucleotides: TGTGCCAGCAGCCCAACACTCGGAGGGATGTCGACAGATACGCAGTATTTT. This gives the protein CASSPTLGGMSTDTQYF.

Comment on this clonotype: The junction and the germline gene differ at one end; a read error may be behind it. The J gene is TRBJ1-2, the V gene TRBV6-2 or TRBV6-3; TRBD1 aligns across 10 bases. Germline loops: CDR1 MNHEY, CDR2 SVGEGT. This CDR3 spans 16 amino acids. CDR3 sequence (DNA): TGTGCCAGCAGATCGCCCCGACAGGGGGCTAAGTATGGCTACACCTTC. It yields the protein CASRSPRQGAKYGYTF.

This clonotype was seen ten or more times. V and J are TRBV2 and TRBJ2-7; 8 bases are a match to TRBD1. The CDR3 covers 14 residues. Germline V gene sequence: CDR1 SNHLY, CDR2 FYNNEI. With 4 bases clipped from V and 2 bases from J, the junction kept 4 bases outside the gene matches. The CDR3 region has the DNA TGTGCCAGCAGTGGTGGACAGGGAACCTACGAGCAGTACTTC. This translates into CASSGGQGTYEQYF.

This clonotype was picked up a small number of times. The V and J genes are TRBV9 and TRBJ2-1; TRBD2 might be the D (7 bases). CDR1 is SGDLS, CDR2 YYNGEE, per germline. This CDR3 contains 17 residues. The V and J ends lost 3 bases and 7 bases respectively, with 23 bases between them. The CDR3: CASSGRLGGALLNEQFF. The CDR3 region has the DNA TGTGCCAGCAGCGGCCGACTGGGGGGGGCCCTCTTGAATGAGCAGTTCTTC.

This clonotype was counted between two and nine times. At one of its ends the junction is not consistent with the germline gene, which may arise from a read error. The chain employs TRBV3-1 and TRBJ2-3; the D gene could be TRBD1 or TRBD2 (5 bases each). The J call is doubtful: the DNA matches TRBJ2-7 better. Germline CDR1 LGHDT, CDR2 YNNKEL (reference sequence). This CDR3 is 14 amino acids long. The CDR3 spells CVSSLRAGRNEQYF. The CDR3 DNA follows: TGTGTCAGCAGCCTTAGGGCAGGGAGAAACGAGCAGTACTTC.

As regards this clonotype: This may stem from a read error, because a much larger clone lies one nucleotide away. The V gene is TRBV6-2 or TRBV6-3, the J gene TRBJ2-1; 9 nucleotides agree with TRBD2. The CDR3 length is 16 residues. The germline gives CDR1 MNHEY, CDR2 SVGEGT. Germline trimming cut 8 bases from V and 4 bases from J; bases unmatched to any gene: 12. The CDR3 DNA reads as TGTGCCAGCGTGGTAGCGGGAGTATCGAGGTACAATGAGCAGTTCTTC. This translates into CASVVAGVSRYNEQFF.

This clonotype was found many times. V usage is TRBV6-1 and J usage is TRBJ2-6; a possible D gene is TRBD1 (5 bases). Germline V CDR1 and CDR2: MNHNS, SASEGT. CDR3 length: 15 residues. V lost 8 bases and J 1 base, leaving 12 bases between the germline ends. The CDR3 region has the DNA TGTGCCAGCCGCCTTCCAGGGTCTGGGGCCAACGTCCTGACTTTC. This gives the protein CASRLPGSGANVLTF.

This chain uses TRBV6-9 with TRBJ2-3; D is tentatively TRBD1 or TRBD2 (6 bases each). This CDR3 region has 15 residues. CDR1 MNHGY and CDR2 SVAAGI come from the germline V gene. Between the trimmed V and J ends, which lost 3 bases and 7 bases, there was a span of 17 bases. The CDR3 region is CASSYTDRGQYTQYF. The CDR3, as DNA: TGTGCCAGCAGTTACACCGATCGGGGGCAATATACGCAGTATTTT.

By share, this clonotype ranks as medium-sized. The chain has TRBV9 and TRBJ1-1; D may be TRBD1 (5 bases). V was pared by 6 bases and J by 6 bases, with 15 bases between. The germline V gene has CDR1 SGDLS and CDR2 YYNGEE. The CDR3 covers 13 residues. The CDR3 DNA sequence: TGTGCCAGCATTGGGGCCAATGACCCTGAAGCTTTCTTT. Its protein is CASIGANDPEAFF.

The genes are TRBV5-6 and TRBJ2-5, with a possible D match to TRBD2 (6 bases). The CDR3 has 15 amino acids. Germline V lookup: CDR1 SGHDT, CDR2 YYEEEE. Trimming removed 3 bases at V and 5 bases at J, with 17 bases between. DNA for the CDR3: TGTGCCAGCAGCTCAAAAGGGGCTGGGGGGGAGACCCAGTACTTC. It translates to CASSSKGAGGETQYF.

This sequence joins TRBV7-2 and TRBJ2-6; D call uncertain. Trimming pared 6 bases from V and 0 bases from J, leaving 9 bases between. Germline V gene lookup returns CDR1 SGHTA and CDR2 FQGNSA. The CDR3 is made up of 15 amino acids. For the CDR3, the DNA is TGTGCCAGCAGTCAAAGGAGCTCTGGGGCCAACGTCCTGACTTTC. As protein: CASSQRSSGANVLTF.

Concerning this clonotype: This may stem from a read error, because a much larger clone lies one nucleotide away. The chain recombines TRBV5-1 with TRBJ2-1, with 10 bases fitting TRBD2. The CDR3 consists of 15 residues. Germline CDR1 and CDR2: SGHRS and YFSETQ. CDR3: CASTTGTSVNNEEFF. CDR3 nucleotides: TGCGCCAGCACCACTGGGACTAGCGTGAACAATGAGGAGTTCTTC. Looking up the rest from reference TRBV5-1 and TRBJ2-1 gives the full variable domain: KAGVTQTPRYLIKTRGQQVTLSCSPISGHRSVSWYQQTPGQGLQFLFEYFSETQRNKGNFPGRFSGRQFSNSRSEMNVSTLELGDSALYLCASTTGTSVNNEEFFGPGTRLTVL.

V is TRBV30 and J is TRBJ1-1, with D unresolved. The CDR3 has 14 residues. The V end was cut by 0 bases, the J end by 2 bases, with 10 bases between. From germline, CDR1 is GTSNPN and CDR2 SVGIG (reference sequence). The chain's CDR3 is CAWSVQDFNTEAFF. The CDR3 coding sequence is TGTGCCTGGAGTGTGCAGGATTTTAACACTGAAGCTTTCTTT.

By share of the sample, this clonotype is medium-sized. The chain is built from TRBV28 and TRBJ1-6; perhaps TRBD1 as D (5 bases). CDR3 length: 14 residues. Trimming stripped 5 bases from V and 7 bases from J, with 12 bases between. Looked up from germline, CDR1 is MDHEN and CDR2 is SYDVKM. The chain's CDR3 is CASSPGPPNSPLHF. CDR3 coding DNA: TGTGCCAGCAGTCCGGGACCCCCCAATTCACCCCTCCACTTT.

This clonotype was seen only a few times. This rearrangement joins TRBV2 to TRBJ1-1, with TRBD1 as a possible D gene (6 bases). The V end lost 6 bases, the J end lost 4 bases, and 18 bases lay between the germline ends. The CDR3 consists of 15 residues. The germline V gene encodes CDR1 SNHLY and CDR2 FYNNEI. The DNA of the CDR3 is TGTGCCAGCAGGGGGGGGTCAGGGGTGGGCACTGAAGCTTTCTTT. Translation gives CASRGGSGVGTEAFF. Complete variable domain (other parts from reference TRBV2 and TRBJ1-1): EPEVTQTPSHQVTQMGQEVILRCVPISNHLYFYWYRQILGQKVEFLVSFYNNEISEKSEIFDDQFSVERPDGSNFTLKIRSTKLEDSAMYFCASRGGSGVGTEAFFGQGTRLTVV.

This clonotype was observed a few times. This rearrangement joins TRBV27 to TRBJ2-1; 11 bases are shared with TRBD2. Germline V gives CDR1 MNHEY, CDR2 SMNVEV (reference sequence). The CDR3 is made up of 15 amino acids. V lost 8 bases, J lost 3 bases, and 6 bases stayed unmatched. The CDR3 sequence: CASERLAGGYNEQFF. The CDR3 nucleotides read TGTGCCAGCGAACGTCTAGCGGGAGGCTACAATGAGCAGTTCTTC.

DNA of the CDR3: TGTGCCAGCAGCGAAACTACAGAGAGCAATGAGCAGTTCTTC. This encodes CASSETTESNEQFF. The rearrangement uses TRBV11-3 and TRBJ2-1; unclear D gene. This CDR3 spans 14 amino acids. Germline V gives CDR1 SGHNT, CDR2 YENEEA. V was clipped by 5 bases and J by 6 bases, with 14 bases between them.

This chain uses TRBV3-1 with TRBJ2-5; 9 bases are shared with TRBD1. The CDR3 length is 14 residues. CDR1 is LGHDT and CDR2 is YNNKEL in the germline V gene (reference sequence). V was pared by 1 base and J by 3 bases, with 0 bases of the junction left unmatched. The CDR3 here is CASSQGQGEETQYF. In nucleotides, the CDR3 is TGTGCCAGCAGCCAAGGACAGGGGGAAGAGACCCAGTACTTC.

The chain recombines TRBV4-1 with TRBJ2-5; possibly TRBD1 for D (5 bases). V shed 4 bases and J shed 0 bases, with 9 bases lying between them. Germline-derived CDR1 and CDR2 are MGHRA and YSYEKL. This CDR3 is built from 14 residues. The CDR3, as DNA: TGCGCCAGCAGCCTGGACACTTACCAAGAGACCCAGTACTTC. This gives the protein CASSLDTYQETQYF.

Comment on this clonotype: A much more abundant neighbour one base away suggests this may be a read error. The chain employs TRBV12-3 or TRBV12-4 and TRBJ2-3; 9 nucleotides line up with TRBD2. The CDR3 spans 15 residues. V trimming: 6 bases; J trimming: 5 bases; junction bases outside the gene matches: 9. CDR3 DNA: TGTGCCAGCAGACAATCTAGCGGGAACGGAGATACGCAGTATTTT. Amino acids: CASRQSSGNGDTQYF.